These T cell receptor beta chains were read from a single sample in a study of blood T cells in healthy people across ages. TCRdb used MiXCR to reprocess the 5' RACE reads, holding one entry per CDR3 protein. The sample consists of about 970,000 distinct CDR3 sequences, roughly half of them appearing once. The sample taken for sequencing was blood. The source is a woman aged 60 to 75 in good health. CDR3s include the opening cysteine and the closing phenylalanine or tryptophan. A D gene is named only where the DNA matches it firmly. Clone size is given for some rows only: seen once, a few or many times, or a class if the clone is expanded.

-,TRBV20-1,TRBD1,TRBJ1-2,TGCAGTGCTGGAGGGGACAGGGGACAAGGCTACACCTTC,CSAGGDRGQGYTF
-,TRBV20-1,-,TRBJ2-5,TGCAGTGCTAGAAAGGAGCCAAGAATTCAGTATTTC,CSARKEPRIQYF
once,TRBV7-9,TRBD1,TRBJ1-1,TGTGCCAGCAGCCCCGGACAGGGAACAAGGGATGAAGCTTTCTTT,CASSPGQGTRDEAFF
-,TRBV5-6,TRBD1,TRBJ2-6,TGTGCCAGCAGCTTGAGCCGGACAGGGTCTGGGGCCAACGTCCTGACTTTC,CASSLSRTGSGANVLTF
once,TRBV25-1,-,TRBJ1-6,TGTGCCAGCAGTGTTGACAGTCCTTTGTCACCCCTCCACTTT,CASSVDSPLSPLHF
few,TRBV14,-,TRBJ2-6,TGTGCCAGCAGCCAACGGAGGGCAGGTGATATGGTCCTCTCTGGGGCCAACGTCCTGACTTTC,CASSQRRAGDMVLSGANVLTF
few,TRBV20-1,TRBD2,TRBJ2-1,TGCAGTGTCGCGCGGGAGTTCGGATCGTCCTACAATGAGCAGTTCTTC,CSVAREFGSSYNEQFF
once,TRBV6-5,-,TRBJ2-1,TGTGCCAGCAGTTATTCACCGGCTTACAATGAGCAGTTCTTC,CASSYSPAYNEQFF
-,TRBV12-3/TRBV12-4,-,TRBJ2-7,TGTGCCAGCAGTGCCCCGGGACTCAGGGGATCCGAGCAGTACTTC,CASSAPGLRGSEQYF
-,TRBV20-1,TRBD2,TRBJ2-1,TGCAGTGCCACACTGAGCGGGAGGCTCTCCTACAATGAGCAGTTCTTC,CSATLSGRLSYNEQFF
few,TRBV11-2,-,TRBJ2-4,TGTGCCAGCAGCTTAGGGGCTGGAGGGGTAAACATTCAGTACTTC,CASSLGAGGVNIQYF
-,TRBV29-1,-,TRBJ2-2,TGCAGCGGATTGACTTGGAACACCGGGGAGCTGTTTTTT,CSGLTWNTGELFF
-,TRBV20-1,-,TRBJ2-7,TGCAGTGCTAGGCATCGGGAAGCGGCCTACGAGCAGTACTTC,CSARHREAAYEQYF
once,TRBV7-9,-,TRBJ2-1,TGTGCCAGCAGCCTAGGACGGAACTCCTACAATGAGCGGTTCTTC,CASSLGRNSYNERFF
few,TRBV6-1,TRBD1,TRBJ2-5,TGTGCCAGCAGGTTCAGGGGGCCAGGAGAGACCCAGTACTTC,CASRFRGPGETQYF
-,TRBV6-5,TRBD2,TRBJ2-1,TGTGCCAGCAGTTACCTCCCTAGCGGGAACTACAAGAATGAGCAGTTCTTC,CASSYLPSGNYKNEQFF
few,TRBV29-1,-,TRBJ2-1,TGCACCGTAGTCCGAGACTACAATGAGCAGTTCTTC,CTVVRDYNEQFF
-,TRBV24-1,-,TRBJ2-3,TGTGCCACCTGGACTCGGGGGAGGTTACATACGCAGTCTTTT,CATWTRGRLHTQSF
few,TRBV7-9,TRBD1,TRBJ2-3,TGTGCCAGCAGCTACCGGACAGGGCGAGGCACAGATACGCAGTATTTT,CASSYRTGRGTDTQYF
-,TRBV28,-,TRBJ2-1,TGTGCCAGCCGTCAGCGAAATGAGCAGTTCTTC,CASRQRNEQFF
few,TRBV4-3,TRBD1,TRBJ1-2,TGCGCCAGCAGCCAAGCCGGGACAGGGCTTGGGTATGGCTACACCTTC,CASSQAGTGLGYGYTF
few,TRBV7-2,-,TRBJ2-7,TGTGCCAGCACCAAGGGAACAGCAACCTACGAGCAGTACTTC,CASTKGTATYEQYF
-,TRBV27,-,TRBJ2-3,TGTGCCAGCAGTCCATTCTTTGGGGGTGAAGATACGCAGTATTTT,CASSPFFGGEDTQYF
-,TRBV6-1,TRBD2,TRBJ2-3,TGTGCCAGCAGTGCCCCTAGCGGGGGAGACCAGGATACGCAGTATTTT,CASSAPSGGDQDTQYF
-,TRBV5-1,TRBD1,TRBJ2-7,TGCGCCAGCAGCCCGACAGGGACAGGAGGCGAGCAGTACTTC,CASSPTGTGGEQYF
-,TRBV6-6,-,TRBJ2-7,TGTGCCAGCAGTCCCGGGACAAGAATATACGAGCAGTACTTC,CASSPGTRIYEQYF
few,TRBV10-3,-,TRBJ1-5,TGTGCCATCAGCCCCGGACTCCTTAGCAATCAGCCCCAGCATTTT,CAISPGLLSNQPQHF
-,TRBV25-1,-,TRBJ2-5,TGTGCCAGCGGGGAGACAGCTCAAGAGACCCAGTACTTC,CASGETAQETQYF